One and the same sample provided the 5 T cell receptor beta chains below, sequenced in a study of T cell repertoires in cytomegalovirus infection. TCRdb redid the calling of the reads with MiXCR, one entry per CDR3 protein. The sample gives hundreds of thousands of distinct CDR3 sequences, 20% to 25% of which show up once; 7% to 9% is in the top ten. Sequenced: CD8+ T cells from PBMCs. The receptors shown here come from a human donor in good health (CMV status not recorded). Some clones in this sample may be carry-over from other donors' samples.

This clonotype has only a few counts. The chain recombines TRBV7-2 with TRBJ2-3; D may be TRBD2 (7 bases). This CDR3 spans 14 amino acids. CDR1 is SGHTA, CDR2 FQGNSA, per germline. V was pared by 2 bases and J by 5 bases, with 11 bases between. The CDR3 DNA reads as TGTGCCAGCAGCTTACTGGGGGGGCAAGATACGCAGTATTTT. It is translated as CASSLLGGQDTQYF.

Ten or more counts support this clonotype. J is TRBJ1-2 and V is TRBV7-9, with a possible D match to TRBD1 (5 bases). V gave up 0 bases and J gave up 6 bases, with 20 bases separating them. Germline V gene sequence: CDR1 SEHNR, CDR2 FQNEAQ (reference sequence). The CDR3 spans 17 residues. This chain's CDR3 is CASSLAFVREVEDGYTF. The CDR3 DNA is TGTGCCAGCAGCTTAGCGTTCGTCAGGGAGGTGGAAGATGGCTACACCTTC.

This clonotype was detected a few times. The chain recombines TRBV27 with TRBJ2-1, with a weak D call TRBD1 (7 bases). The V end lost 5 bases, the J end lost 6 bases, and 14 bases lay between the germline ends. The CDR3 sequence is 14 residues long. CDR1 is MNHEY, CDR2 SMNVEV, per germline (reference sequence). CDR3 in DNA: TGTGCCAGCAGTCCCCGCGGGGACAGCAATGAGCAGTTCTTC. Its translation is CASSPRGDSNEQFF.

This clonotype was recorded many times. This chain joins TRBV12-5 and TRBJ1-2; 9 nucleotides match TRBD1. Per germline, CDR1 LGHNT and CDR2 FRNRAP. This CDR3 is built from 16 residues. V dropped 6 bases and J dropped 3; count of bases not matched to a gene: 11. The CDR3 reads CASGSGTGSPYYGYTF. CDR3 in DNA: TGTGCTAGTGGCTCCGGGACAGGGTCGCCCTACTATGGCTACACCTTC. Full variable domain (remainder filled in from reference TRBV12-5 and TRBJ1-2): DARVTQTPRHKVTEMGQEVTMRCQPILGHNTVFWYRQTMMQGLELLAYFRNRAPLDDSGMPKDRFSAEMPDATLATLKIQPSEPRDSAVYFCASGSGTGSPYYGYTFGSGTRLTVV.

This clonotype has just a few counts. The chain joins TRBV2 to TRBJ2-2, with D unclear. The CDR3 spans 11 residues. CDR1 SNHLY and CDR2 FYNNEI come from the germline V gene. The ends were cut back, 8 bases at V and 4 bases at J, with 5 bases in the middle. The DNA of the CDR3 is TGTGCCAGCCATGGCACCGGGGAGCTGTTTTTT. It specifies CASHGTGELFF.